A single sample gave rise to the 23 T cell receptor beta chains below, sequenced in a study of molecular identifiers for immune sequencing clone quantification. Each CDR3 protein is one row after TCRdb ran MiXCR on the PCR reads. The sample has roughly 50,000 distinct CDR3 sequences; just over 35% are singletons. Sample: naive CD8+ T cells from blood, with Jurkat cell RNA spiked in. Subset meaning: FACS-sorted CD8+CD4-CCR7+CD45RA+ naive T cells. The receptor source for this set is a human donor in good health. Some libraries in this study had Jurkat cell RNA spiked in.

The gene calls are TRBV4-3 and TRBJ2-1; 9 positions agree with TRBD2. The CDR3 extends over 16 amino acids. V was clipped by 1 base and J by 4 bases; unmatched bases: 5. Germline values: CDR1 LGHNA, CDR2 YSLEER. The CDR3 region has the DNA TGCGCCAGCAGCCAAGGTCTAGCGGGGCCGTACAATGAGCAGTTCTTC. It encodes CASSQGLAGPYNEQFF.

This clonotype was recorded a few times. This chain connects TRBV7-9 to TRBJ1-2; D is unclear. V lost 1 base, J lost 4 bases, and 10 bases lay in between. This CDR3 has 14 residues. Per germline, CDR1 SEHNR and CDR2 FQNEAQ (reference sequence). CDR3 sequence reads: CASSLGSAFYGYTF. As DNA, the CDR3 is TGTGCCAGCAGCTTAGGGTCAGCATTCTATGGCTACACCTTC. The variable domain in full, with the rest retrieved from reference TRBV7-9 and TRBJ1-2, is DTGVSQNPRHKITKRGQNVTFRCDPISEHNRLYWYRQTLGQGPEFLTYFQNEAQLEKSRLLSDRFSAERPKGSFSTLEIQRTEQGDSAMYLCASSLGSAFYGYTFGSGTRLTVV.

This clonotype occurred many times. CDR3 DNA sequence: TGTGCCAGCAGTTTAAGGGCGGGAGGGCCAGCAGATACGCAGTATTTT. It specifies CASSLRAGGPADTQYF. The V call is TRBV28, the J call TRBJ2-3, with TRBD2 matching over 9 bases. Germline assignment: CDR1 MDHEN and CDR2 SYDVKM. The ends lost 2 bases at V and 4 bases at J; junction bases unmatched: 7. CDR3 length: 16 residues. Supplemented by reference TRBV28 and TRBJ2-3, the full variable domain reads DVKVTQSSRYLVKRTGEKVFLECVQDMDHENMFWYRQDPGLGLRLIYFSYDVKMKEKGDIPEGYSVSREKKERFSLILESASTNQTSMYLCASSLRAGGPADTQYFGPGTRLTVL.

The chain carries TRBV11-2 and TRBJ2-3; D gene uncertain. The CDR3 sequence is 14 residues long. CDR1 is SGHAT, CDR2 FQNNGV, per germline. V was pared by 2 bases and J by 0 bases, with 6 bases between. CDR3 region: CASSLISSTDTQYF. The DNA of the CDR3 is TGTGCCAGCAGCTTAATAAGCAGCACAGATACGCAGTATTTT.

This clonotype appeared a single time. This may be a read error, as it is one base from a much larger clone. V is TRBV20-1 and J is TRBJ2-3; D possibly corresponds to TRBD1 (6 bases). The germline gives CDR1 DFQATT, CDR2 SNEGSKA (reference sequence). CDR3 length: 17 residues. DNA of the CDR3: TGCAGTGCAAGAGGGTCAGGGGTCTCCAACCCCACAGATACGCAGTATTTT. Its translation is CSARGSGVSNPTDTQYF.

This clonotype has just a few counts. J is TRBJ2-3 and V is TRBV6-2 or TRBV6-3, with D possibly TRBD1 on 6 matching bases. Germline-derived CDR1 and CDR2 are MNHEY and SVGEGT. V shed 5 bases and J shed 2 bases, with 11 bases lying between them. This CDR3 contains 14 residues. The CDR3, as DNA: TGTGCCAGCAGTAAACAGGGATACACAGATACGCAGTATTTT. Its protein is CASSKQGYTDTQYF.

This clonotype was seen many times. The rearrangement joins TRBV28 to TRBJ2-7, with D unresolved. In germline, CDR1 is MDHEN, CDR2 SYDVKM. V gave up 3 bases and J gave up 4 bases, with 10 bases separating them. This CDR3 contains 13 residues. The CDR3 nucleotides are TGTGCCAGCAGTTTCCCCTACAGTTACGAGCAGTACTTC. Translated, it gives CASSFPYSYEQYF.

There are a few counts of this clonotype. V is TRBV11-2 and J is TRBJ2-1; tentative D call: TRBD2 (5 bases). With 4 bases removed from V and 7 bases from J, the gap between germline ends came to 20 bases. The CDR3 covers 16 residues. CDR1 SGHAT and CDR2 FQNNGV come from the germline V gene. CDR3 residues: CASSSTNIGRGNEQFF. CDR3 in DNA: TGTGCCAGCAGCTCCACCAATATCGGGCGAGGGAATGAGCAGTTCTTC.

The V and J genes are TRBV13 and TRBJ2-5; maybe TRBD2 (6 bases). Germline loops: CDR1 PRHDT, CDR2 FYEKMQ (reference sequence). Trimming left V 5 bases short and J 1 base short, with 14 bases between. The CDR3 length is 15 residues. Written as DNA, the CDR3 is TGTGCCAGCAGCCCCAATTCCGGGGGCCAAGAGACCCAGTACTTC. Translating it yields CASSPNSGGQETQYF.

The rearrangement joins TRBV18 to TRBJ2-1; D assignment may be TRBD1 or TRBD2 (5 bases each). Trimming removed 0 bases at V and 3 bases at J, with 12 bases between. The CDR3 extends over 16 amino acids. CDR1 is KGHSH and CDR2 is LQKENI in the germline V gene. The CDR3 loop reads CASSPPRDVDYNEQFF. The DNA for the CDR3 is TGTGCCAGCTCACCACCGAGGGACGTCGACTACAATGAGCAGTTCTTC. The full variable domain, completed using reference TRBV18 and TRBJ2-1, is NAGVMQNPRHLVRRRGQEARLRCSPMKGHSHVYWYRQLPEEGLKFMVYLQKENIIDESGMPKERFSAEFPKEGPSILRIQQVVRGDSAAYFCASSPPRDVDYNEQFFGPGTRLTVL.

A remark on this clonotype: Being one base from a much bigger clone, this may be a read error. The CDR3 is CASSPDNYEQDF. CDR3 DNA: TGTGCCAGTAGTCCAGACAACTACGAGCAGGACTTC. This chain joins TRBV19 and TRBJ2-7; D gene uncertain. The CDR3 sequence is 12 residues long. Germline CDR1 and CDR2: LNHDA and SQIVND (reference sequence). The entire variable domain, with the rest obtained from reference TRBV19 and TRBJ2-7, is as follows: DGGITQSPKYLFRKEGQNVTLSCEQNLNHDAMYWYRQDPGQGLRLIYYSQIVNDFQKGDIAEGYSVSREKKESFPLTVTSAQKNPTAFYLCASSPDNYEQDFGPGTRLTVT.

As concerns this clonotype: A much larger clone lies a single base off, so this may be a read error. The chain recombines TRBV7-6 with TRBJ2-2; no clear D gene. CDR1 SGHVS and CDR2 FNYEAQ come from the germline V gene. The CDR3 has 16 amino acids. V gave up 5 bases and J gave up 3 bases, with 16 bases separating them. Here the CDR3 reads CASSDLDTPHTGELFF. The CDR3 coding sequence is TGTGCCAGCAGCGACCTAGACACCCCCCACACCGGGGAGCTGTTTTTT.

This sequence joins TRBV4-3 and TRBJ2-7; 10 positions agree with TRBD1. Germline V gene data show CDR1 as LGHNA and CDR2 as YSLEER. The CDR3 contains 14 residues. The CDR3, as DNA: TGCGCTTCTGCTCCGGGGACAGGGGTCTACGAGCAGTACTTC. Its translation is CASAPGTGVYEQYF.

This chain uses TRBV4-2 with TRBJ2-3; 7 bases match TRBD2. Germline V gene lookup returns CDR1 LGHNA and CDR2 YNFKEQ. The CDR3 sequence is 15 residues long. The junction had 20 bases not matched to a gene; V was cut back by 8 bases and J by 12 bases. CDR3 sequence: CASCLAPSGVPEQYF. For the CDR3, the DNA is TGTGCCAGCTGCCTAGCGCCTAGCGGAGTCCCCGAACAGTATTTT.

This rearrangement joins TRBV7-8 to TRBJ2-6; D could derive from TRBD1 or TRBD2 (6 bases each). The CDR3 contains 17 residues. V was clipped by 2 bases and J by 3 bases, with 14 bases between them. CDR1 SGHVS and CDR2 FQNEAQ come from the germline V gene. The CDR3: CASSLNLGGGGANVLTF. The CDR3 bases are TGTGCCAGCAGCTTAAATTTAGGGGGAGGTGGGGCCAACGTCCTGACTTTC.

The chain has TRBV20-1 and TRBJ2-5, with 9 bases aligning to TRBD1. V lost 0 bases, J lost 4 bases, and 15 bases stayed unmatched. Germline V CDR1 and CDR2: DFQATT, SNEGSKA (reference sequence). The CDR3 sequence is 18 residues long. Here the CDR3 reads CSARDWETGGTLGETQYF. In DNA, the CDR3 is TGCAGTGCTAGAGATTGGGAAACAGGGGGCACTCTGGGAGAGACCCAGTACTTC.

As concerns this clonotype: The junction does not match germline at one end; this may be a read error. The V call is TRBV7-8, the J call TRBJ2-1; 7 bases agree with TRBD2. This CDR3 spans 15 amino acids. Germline loops: CDR1 SGHVS, CDR2 FQNEAQ. The CDR3 nucleotides are TGTGCCAGCAGCTTAGGCGGGAGTGCCTACATTGAGCAGTTCTTC. Its translation: CASSLGGSAYIEQFF. The full variable domain, with the rest looked up from reference TRBV7-8 and TRBJ2-1, is GAGVSQSPRYKVAKRGQDVALRCDPISGHVSLFWYQQALGQGPEFLTYFQNEAQLDKSGLPSDRFFAERPEGSVSTLKIQRTQQEDSAVYLCASSLGGSAYIEQFFGPGTRLTVL.

Within the sample, this clonotype is medium-sized. This chain links TRBV29-1 with TRBJ2-5, with D possibly matching TRBD2 (5 bases). Between the trimmed V and J ends, which lost 6 bases and 7 bases, there was a span of 12 bases. Germline V lookup: CDR1 SQVTM, CDR2 ANQGSEA. The CDR3 sequence is 11 residues long. Here the CDR3 reads CSVASGVTQYF. The CDR3 DNA follows: TGCAGCGTCGCAAGCGGAGTGACCCAGTACTTC.

This chain connects TRBV28 to TRBJ2-1; D is uncertain. The germline CDR1 and CDR2 sequences are MDHEN and SYDVKM. V lost 7 bases and J 3 bases, leaving 16 bases between the germline ends. The CDR3 consists of 15 residues. As DNA, the CDR3 is TGTGCCAGCACAACTACAGCACAACTCTACAATGAGCAGTTCTTC. Amino acid sequence: CASTTTAQLYNEQFF.

The chain has TRBV2 and TRBJ1-4; 7 positions match TRBD1. J gave up 8 bases and V 7 bases, and 10 bases lay outside the gene matches. The CDR3 has 14 amino acids. Germline CDR1 SNHLY, CDR2 FYNNEI. CDR3 residues: CASNRDSLKEKLFF. Written as DNA, the CDR3 is TGTGCCAGCAACCGGGACAGTCTGAAAGAAAAACTGTTTTTT.

Note on this clonotype: Being one base from a much bigger clone, this may be a read error. CDR3 residues: CASSLAGQGHEQYF. Written as DNA, the CDR3 is TGCGCCAGCAGCTTGGCCGGTCAGGGCCACGAGCAGTACTTC. This chain uses TRBV5-1 with TRBJ2-7, with TRBD1 as a possible D gene (5 bases). The V end lost 0 bases, the J end lost 5 bases, and 12 bases lay between the germline ends. Germline CDR1 reads SGHRS; CDR2 reads YFSETQ. This CDR3 comprises 14 residues.

Regarding this clonotype: At one boundary the junction diverges from the germline segment, which might be a read error. V is TRBV4-1 and J is TRBJ1-4; D unresolved. The CDR3 consists of 14 residues. Per germline, CDR1 MGHRA and CDR2 YSYEKL. CDR3 in DNA: TGCGCCAGCAGCCAAGAGGGCAGACCTGAAAAACTGGTTTTT. Amino acids: CASSQEGRPEKLVF.

The rearrangement links TRBV2 to TRBJ2-3; the match to TRBD1 covers 7 bases. Germline V gene sequence: CDR1 SNHLY, CDR2 FYNNEI. This CDR3 contains 13 residues. V lost 8 bases and J lost 5; bases outside the gene matches: 7. The CDR3, as DNA: TGTGCCAGCCGGGACAGCGATCGAGATACGCAGTATTTT. This sequence encodes CASRDSDRDTQYF.